A single sample gave rise to the 17 T cell receptor beta chains below, sequenced in a study of breast tumors, draining lymph nodes, adjacent tissues. TCRdb reanalysed the multiplex PCR reads using MiXCR and keeps one entry per CDR3 protein. The sample contains approximately 280,000 distinct CDR3 sequences, 30% to 35% of which appear only once. Axillary draining lymph nodes of breast cancer patients supplied the node samples. The source material was axillary lymph node tissue. Receptors were obtained from a female donor with breast cancer. Some clones in this sample may be carry-over from other donors' samples.

This clonotype was seen at least ten times. The chain joins TRBV5-1 to TRBJ2-5; 8 bases map to TRBD2. Germline trimming cut 4 bases from V and 4 bases from J; bases unmatched to any gene: 9. Per germline, CDR1 SGHRS and CDR2 YFSETQ. The length of the CDR3 is 15 residues. Here the CDR3 reads CASSPLAGTVETQYF. The CDR3 nucleotides are TGCGCCAGCAGCCCCTTAGCGGGAACGGTAGAGACCCAGTACTTC.

A note on this clonotype: A much larger clone lies a single base off, so this may be a read error. V usage is TRBV12-3 or TRBV12-4 and J usage is TRBJ2-2; D remains ambiguous. V was shortened by 5 bases and J by 6 bases, with 16 bases between the two germline ends. CDR3 size: 15 residues. The CDR3 spells CASSDQPGSPGELFF. The CDR3 DNA reads TGTGCCAGCAGTGACCAACCGGGTTCCCCCGGGGAGCTGTTTTTT.

About this clonotype itself: A much larger clonotype is one base distant, so this may be a read error. The chain combines TRBV7-3 with TRBJ1-3; D uncertain. Germline CDR1 SGHTA, CDR2 FQGTGA. The CDR3 contains 15 residues. The CDR3 region has the DNA TGTGCCAGCAGCTTAACTGGCGGCTCTGAAAACACCATACATTTT. It is translated as CASSLTGGSENTIHF.

On this clonotype: The missing conserved phenylalanine or tryptophan at the end of this CDR3 makes a read error likely. V and J are TRBV3-1 and TRBJ2-7; D gene uncertain. The CDR3 loop spans 15 amino acids. Per the germline V gene, CDR1 is LGHDT and CDR2 is YNNKEL (reference sequence). Trimming took off 1 base at V and 4 bases at J, with 14 bases between the two ends. Here the CDR3 DNA reads TGTGCCAGCAGCCAAGCCCTAGGGCCAAGGTACGAGCAGTACTCC. Residues: CASSQALGPRYEQYS.

This clonotype was seen many times. The V call is TRBV7-3, the J call TRBJ1-4; TRBD1 agrees at 7 bases. Trimming cost V 4 bases and J 7 bases; bases outside gene matches: 6. This CDR3 has 14 amino acids. Per the germline V gene, CDR1 is SGHTA and CDR2 is FQGTGA. CDR3: CASSYDREGEKLFF. DNA for the CDR3: TGTGCCAGCAGCTACGACAGGGAAGGTGAAAAACTGTTTTTT.

Worth noting for this clonotype: Since a much larger clone is just one base distant, this may be a read error. This chain connects TRBV12-5 to TRBJ1-2; D gene unclear. This CDR3 contains 17 residues. Germline V gives CDR1 LGHNT, CDR2 FRNRAP. The germline V and J ends were trimmed by 3 bases and 4 bases, with 21 bases remaining between them. The CDR3: CASGFASWELGVYGYTF. The CDR3, as DNA: TGTGCTAGTGGTTTCGCCTCTTGGGAACTTGGTGTCTATGGCTACACCTTC.

This clonotype was seen a handful of times. The genes are TRBV11-2 and TRBJ2-5, with TRBD2 as a possible D gene (5 bases). Trimming took 5 bases from V and 3 from J, leaving 19 bases between them. Looked up from germline, CDR1 is SGHAT and CDR2 is FQNNGV. The CDR3 covers 16 residues. CDR3 amino acids: CASSPPRVSAEETQYF. In DNA form, the CDR3 reads TGTGCCAGCAGCCCTCCCCGGGTATCAGCGGAAGAGACCCAGTACTTC.

Remarks on this clonotype: The junction does not match germline at one end; this may be a read error. The chain carries TRBV20-1 and TRBJ2-1; D is tentatively TRBD1 or TRBD2 (5 bases each). CDR3 length: 12 amino acids. Germline V gives CDR1 DFQATT, CDR2 SNEGSKA (reference sequence). The CDR3 DNA reads as TGCAGTGCTAGGGGGGAGTCCAATGAGCCGTTCTTC. Translating it yields CSARGESNEPFF.

A word on this clonotype: Germline and junction disagree at one end, which may indicate a read error. V is TRBV5-1 and J is TRBJ2-2; the match to TRBD1 covers 9 bases. Germline CDR1 is SGHRS and CDR2 is YFSETQ. This CDR3 is built from 16 residues. DNA for the CDR3: TGCGCCAGCAGCTTGGAGGGACAGGGAGACACCCGGGAGCTGTTTTTT. As protein: CASSLEGQGDTRELFF.

This clonotype was seen once. It may be a read error: a sequence one base away is much more abundant. The chain's CDR3 is CASIPGGTGRTYEQYF. DNA of the CDR3: TGTGCCAGCATCCCTGGAGGGACCGGGAGGACCTACGAGCAGTACTTC. This chain uses TRBV5-6 with TRBJ2-7; TRBD2 aligns across 7 bases. V was clipped by 6 bases and J by 2 bases; unmatched bases: 14. This CDR3 has 16 residues. In germline, CDR1 is SGHDT, CDR2 YYEEEE. The full variable domain, with the rest looked up from reference TRBV5-6 and TRBJ2-7, is DAGVTQSPTHLIKTRGQQVTLRCSPKSGHDTVSWYQQALGQGPQFIFQYYEEEERQRGNFPDRFSGHQFPNYSSELNVNALLLGDSALYLCASIPGGTGRTYEQYFGPGTRLTVT.

This clonotype was counted many times. The CDR3 coding sequence is TGTGCCAGCAGTTGGGCGAACACCGGGGAGCTGTTTTTT. Translation gives CASSWANTGELFF. This rearrangement joins TRBV6-5 to TRBJ2-2; D remains unclear. There are 13 residues in the CDR3. Germline assignment: CDR1 MNHEY and CDR2 SVGAGI. The ends were cut back, 4 bases at V and 0 bases at J, with 3 bases in the middle.

With regard to this clonotype: A single base separates this from a much larger clone, so it may be a read error. The chain uses TRBV19 and TRBJ2-1; a possible D gene is TRBD2 (5 bases). The CDR3 length is 17 residues. Trimming pared 3 bases from V and 0 bases from J, leaving 15 bases between. CDR1 and CDR2 from the germline V gene are LNHDA and SQIVND (reference sequence). CDR3 sequence reads: CASSIDLAASSYNEQFF. The CDR3 nucleotides read TGTGCCAGTAGTATCGATCTAGCCGCCAGCTCCTACAATGAGCAGTTCTTC.

The chain carries TRBV4-1 and TRBJ1-1, with 9 bases matching TRBD1. The CDR3 extends over 14 amino acids. Trimming at V came to 1 base and at J to 5 bases, leaving 2 bases not matched to a gene. Germline-derived CDR1 and CDR2 are MGHRA and YSYEKL. The CDR3 nucleotides read TGCGCCAGCAGCCAAGCAGACAGGGGGACTGAAGCTTTCTTT. Its protein product is CASSQADRGTEAFF.

This clonotype was detected many times. The V and J genes are TRBV11-3 and TRBJ2-7, with a weak D call TRBD2 (6 bases). This CDR3 contains 14 residues. Germline V gene sequence: CDR1 SGHNT, CDR2 YENEEA. With 1 base removed from V and 2 bases from J, the gap between germline ends came to 9 bases. This chain's CDR3 is CASSLAGSPYEQYF. For the CDR3, the DNA is TGTGCCAGCAGCTTAGCCGGGAGCCCCTACGAGCAGTACTTC.

Many counts were recorded for this clonotype. V gene TRBV4-2 combines with J gene TRBJ1-2; TRBD1 is a possible D gene (6 bases). The CDR3 has 16 residues. Germline V gives CDR1 LGHNA, CDR2 YNFKEQ. Trimming took off 3 bases at V and 7 bases at J, with 21 bases between the two ends. In DNA, the CDR3 is TGTGCCAGCAGCCAGGGAGAGACAGGAATCGGCGCTGGCTACACCTTC. Its translation is CASSQGETGIGAGYTF.

As to this clonotype: This clone may be a read error of a much larger clone one base away. The V call is TRBV5-4, the J call TRBJ2-2; D might be TRBD2 (5 bases). Germline CDR1 reads SGHNT; CDR2 reads YYREEE (reference sequence). The CDR3 sequence is 14 residues long. The CDR3 region has the DNA TGTGCCAGCAGCTTACAAGCGAACACCGGGGAGCTGTCTTTT. Translation gives CASSLQANTGELSF.

This clonotype has a count of ten or more. The rearrangement uses TRBV12-3 or TRBV12-4 and TRBJ2-3, with 7 positions matching TRBD2. V was clipped by 8 bases and J by 3 bases; unmatched bases: 8. This CDR3 is built from 14 residues. In DNA form, the CDR3 reads TGTGCCAGCTCCACGGGGAGGGGTACAGATACGCAGTATTTT. The encoded protein is CASSTGRGTDTQYF.